This TCR beta chain was documented in a study of T-cell memory formation after mild COVID-19. In the case of this clonotype: Its antigen is not known.

TCRdb re-derived calls from the 5' RACE reads in MiXCR, one entry per CDR3 protein. The sample has just under 150,000 distinct CDR3 sequences; over 15% are singletons. The study, taken as a whole, reports: The authors did not confirm SARS-CoV-2 specificity of second-wave clones peaking day 37.

The germline V gene encodes CDR1 SGHRS and CDR2 YFSETQ. J was trimmed by 2 bases and V by 4 bases; bases with no gene match: 6. There are 15 residues in the CDR3. The chain joins TRBV5-1 to TRBJ1-2; 9 nucleotides align to TRBD1. The receptor comes from an adult woman who had mild COVID-19 (a few samples of this study predate the infection). Cell type and time point are not known. Material: PBMCs or a T cell subset sorted from them (not recorded which). The CDR3 DNA is TGCGCCAGCAGCAGCCCGACAGGGGGAAACTATGGCTACACCTTC. It yields the protein CASSSPTGGNYGYTF.